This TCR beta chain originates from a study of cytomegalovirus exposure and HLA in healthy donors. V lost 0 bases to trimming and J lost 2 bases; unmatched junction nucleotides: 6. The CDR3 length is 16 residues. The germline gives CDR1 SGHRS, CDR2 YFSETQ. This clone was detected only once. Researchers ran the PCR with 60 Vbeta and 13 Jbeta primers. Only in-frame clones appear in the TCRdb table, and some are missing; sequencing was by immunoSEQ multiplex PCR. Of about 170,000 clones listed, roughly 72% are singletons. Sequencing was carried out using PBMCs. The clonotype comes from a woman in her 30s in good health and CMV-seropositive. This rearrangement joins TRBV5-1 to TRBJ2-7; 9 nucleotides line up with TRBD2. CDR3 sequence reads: CASSLGPSGATYEQYF. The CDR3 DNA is TGCGCCAGCAGCTTGGGACCTAGCGGGGCCACCTACGAGCAGTACTTC.